Listed below are T cell receptor beta chains from one sample, sequenced in a study of CD8 T cells in Susac syndrome. MiXCR, run by TCRdb on the immunoSEQ multiplex PCR reads, gives a single entry per CDR3 protein. The sample yields approximately 150,000 distinct CDR3 sequences, around 80% seen once. Specimen: CD8+ T cells from PBMCs. The receptors here all came from a human donor with multiple sclerosis. CDR3s include the opening cysteine and the closing phenylalanine or tryptophan.

V gene	J gene	CDR3 protein
TRBV6-1	TRBJ1-1	CASRIQDGAFF
TRBV4-2	TRBJ1-1	CASSQVPGDTEAFF
TRBV5-6	TRBJ2-7	CASSLASSFYEQYF
TRBV6-1	TRBJ1-1	CASSAILNTEAFF
TRBV27	TRBJ2-1	CASSLSSTGAPYNEQFF
TRBV11-2	TRBJ2-1	CASTLGVNEQFF
TRBV30	TRBJ2-1	CAWSVRVLEGEQFF
TRBV7-3	TRBJ2-1	CASSAGLAAYNEQFF
TRBV7-9	TRBJ2-7	CASRAGGESYEQYF
TRBV4-2	TRBJ2-5	CASSQERIGLQETQYF
TRBV28	TRBJ2-1	CASSSGFSYNEQFF
TRBV6-6	TRBJ2-1	CASSYEAHSSYNEQFF
TRBV20-1	TRBJ1-1	CSARDSDSHAEAFF
TRBV7-9	TRBJ2-2	CASSLVRGFAGELFF
TRBV4-1	TRBJ2-1	CASSQDLGLALNEQFF
TRBV27	TRBJ1-1	CASSNIREGTEAFF
TRBV4-1	TRBJ2-3	CASSQGGGAFTDTQYF
TRBV12-3/TRBV12-4	TRBJ2-3	CASSFLNRAVDTQYF
TRBV4-1	TRBJ2-5	CASSQDQSQETQYF
TRBV5-1	TRBJ2-7	CASSPGLGLVEVEQYF
TRBV23-1	TRBJ2-1	CASIEGQGTVNEQFF
TRBV11-3	TRBJ1-2	CASSLAGGSYGYTF
TRBV6-2/TRBV6-3	TRBJ2-7	CASRPGSTYEQYF
TRBV13	TRBJ2-1	CASTYPGQGVVEQFF
TRBV2	TRBJ2-7	CASEAGSSYEQYF
TRBV20-1	TRBJ2-7	CSARESTDTYEQYF
TRBV6-1	TRBJ2-1	CASSEVGRTYNEQFF
TRBV6-1	TRBJ1-4	CASSESIEKLFF
TRBV7-3	TRBJ1-1	CASSLLGGNTEVFF
TRBV7-9	TRBJ1-2	CASSFGRGIPDGYTF
TRBV12-3/TRBV12-4	TRBJ2-2	CASSFQGGAGGELFF
TRBV25-1	TRBJ1-2	CASTPGGGYGYTF
TRBV18	TRBJ2-6	CASSPPKGLADSSGANVLTF
TRBV12-3/TRBV12-4	TRBJ2-3	CASSLLAEGTDTQYF
TRBV19	TRBJ1-1	CASTFIGPLGTEAFF
TRBV4-3	TRBJ2-1	CASSQIGYNEQFF
TRBV6-1	TRBJ2-1	CASRPLAVNYNEQFF
TRBV9	TRBJ1-3	CASSVDAGTGNTIYF
TRBV3-1	TRBJ2-6	CASSQDHPGRAGANVLTF
TRBV9	TRBJ1-3	CASSDDRGLGNTIYF
TRBV19	TRBJ2-7	CASSIGNEQYF
TRBV7-3	TRBJ2-1	CASSHRVASGYNEQFF
TRBV7-2	TRBJ2-1	CASSFSKSTSFNEQFF
TRBV20-1	TRBJ2-3	CSARGLATNTDTQYF
TRBV19	TRBJ1-5	CASSGTGYSNQPQHF
TRBV6-5	TRBJ2-2	CASSYEKGNTGELFF
TRBV9	TRBJ2-1	CASSETLSGINEQFF
TRBV25-1	TRBJ2-5	CASSEPGGQGILETQYF
TRBV4-1	TRBJ2-1	CASSQDRRSSIGNEQFF
TRBV11-2	TRBJ2-3	CASSLDGSPGDTQYF
TRBV4-1	TRBJ2-2	CASSQVKGAGELFF
TRBV13	TRBJ1-2	CASSMDRGYGYTF
TRBV28	TRBJ2-7	CASSFTARGSSEQYF
TRBV2	TRBJ1-5	CASTLTPRNQPQHF
TRBV12-3/TRBV12-4	TRBJ1-5	CASSLGGDQPQHF
TRBV7-6	TRBJ2-1	CASSEMRNEQFF
TRBV27	TRBJ2-1	CASSLLGKNNEQFF